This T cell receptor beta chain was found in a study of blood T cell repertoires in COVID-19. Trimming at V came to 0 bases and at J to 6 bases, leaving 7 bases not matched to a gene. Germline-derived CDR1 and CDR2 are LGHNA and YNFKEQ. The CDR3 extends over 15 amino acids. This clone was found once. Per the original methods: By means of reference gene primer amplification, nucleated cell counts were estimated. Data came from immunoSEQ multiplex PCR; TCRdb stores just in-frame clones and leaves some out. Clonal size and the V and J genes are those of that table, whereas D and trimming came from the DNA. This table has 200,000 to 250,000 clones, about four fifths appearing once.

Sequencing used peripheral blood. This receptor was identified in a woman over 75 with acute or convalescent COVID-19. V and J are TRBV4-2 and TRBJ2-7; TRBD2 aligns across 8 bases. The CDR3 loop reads CASSQEISGISEQYF. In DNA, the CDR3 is TGTGCCAGCAGCCAAGAGATTAGCGGGATCTCCGAGCAGTACTTC.